This TCR beta chain stems from a study of shared clonotypes between healthy human individuals. The overall study: The cohort comprised a couple of women and a few men. Their ages spanned 18 to 49 years.

It was CD45RO-negative cells, positively selected for CCR7, that made up naive CD8 cells, with terminally differentiated effector memory CD45RA+ cells excluded. Deep was the level at which the assay was run. Method: immunoSEQ multiplex PCR; TCRdb's copy keeps in-frame clones and lacks some. The data show roughly 550,000 clones, nearly 97% seen once. The ends lost 3 bases at V and 4 bases at J; junction bases unmatched: 8. From germline, CDR1 is SGHDT and CDR2 YYEEEE. The CDR3 covers 15 residues. Worth noting for this clone: What it binds is unknown.

Study-level findings and limits: Represented diversity (both genetic and exposure-history) was limited by the small number of donors.

V usage is TRBV5-6 and J usage is TRBJ1-2; 8 nucleotides agree with TRBD1. Sample: naive CD8+ T cells sorted from blood. The receptor's source is a woman aged 30 to 39 in good health. The CDR3 region has the DNA TGTGCCAGCAGCTCCGACCTGGACAGGGCCTATGGCTACACCTTC. Translated, it gives CASSSDLDRAYGYTF.